This T cell receptor (beta chain) was captured by sequencing in a study of blood T cell repertoires in COVID-19. Whole-study context: The origin of the acute and convalescent COVID-19 samples was the United States, Italy and Spain.

As originally analysed: Reference gene primers were amplified, and this amplification served to estimate nucleated cell counts. Profiling relied on immunoSEQ multiplex PCR, and the TCRdb table lists in-frame clones only, not all of them. The V and J calls and the clone size are those of that table, but D and trimming were determined from the DNA. The sample consists of approximately 31,000 clones, roughly nine tenths of them appearing once. The length of the CDR3 is 15 residues. The V gene's germline CDR1 is MNHEY and CDR2 SVGEGT. J gave up 4 bases and V 2 bases, and 2 bases lay outside the gene matches.

Sequencing was performed on peripheral blood. The origin of this receptor is a man between 60 and 75 years old with acute or convalescent COVID-19. The rearrangement joins TRBV6-2 or TRBV6-3 to TRBJ2-1; TRBD2 agrees at 10 bases. The CDR3 DNA reads TGTGCCAGCAGTTACGAACTAGCGGGGTACAATGAGCAGTTCTTC. Protein: CASSYELAGYNEQFF.